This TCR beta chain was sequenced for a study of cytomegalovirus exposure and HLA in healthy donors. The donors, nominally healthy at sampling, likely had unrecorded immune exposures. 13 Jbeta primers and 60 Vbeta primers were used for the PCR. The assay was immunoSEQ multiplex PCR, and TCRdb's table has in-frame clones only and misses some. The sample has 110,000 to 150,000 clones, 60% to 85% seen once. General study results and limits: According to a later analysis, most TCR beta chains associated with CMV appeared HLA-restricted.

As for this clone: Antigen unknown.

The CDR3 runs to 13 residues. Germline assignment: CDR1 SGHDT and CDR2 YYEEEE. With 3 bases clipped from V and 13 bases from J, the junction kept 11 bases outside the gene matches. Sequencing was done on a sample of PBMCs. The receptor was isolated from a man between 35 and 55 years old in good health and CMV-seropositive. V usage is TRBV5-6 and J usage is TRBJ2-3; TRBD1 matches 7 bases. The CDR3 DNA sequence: TGTGCCAGCAGCTACAACCCCAGCGACAGGGAGTATTTT. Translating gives CASSYNPSDREYF.